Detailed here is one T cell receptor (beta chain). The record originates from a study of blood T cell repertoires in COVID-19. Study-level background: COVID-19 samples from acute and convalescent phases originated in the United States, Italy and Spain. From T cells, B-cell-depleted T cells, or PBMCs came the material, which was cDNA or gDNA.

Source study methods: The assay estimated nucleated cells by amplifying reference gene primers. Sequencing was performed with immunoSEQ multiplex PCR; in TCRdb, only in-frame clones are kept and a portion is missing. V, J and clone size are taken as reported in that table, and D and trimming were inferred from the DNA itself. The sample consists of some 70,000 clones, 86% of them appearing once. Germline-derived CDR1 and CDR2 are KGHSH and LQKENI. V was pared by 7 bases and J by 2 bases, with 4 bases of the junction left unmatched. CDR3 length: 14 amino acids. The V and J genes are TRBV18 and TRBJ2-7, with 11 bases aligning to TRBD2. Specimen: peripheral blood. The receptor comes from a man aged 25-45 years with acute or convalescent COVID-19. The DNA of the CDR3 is TGTGCCAGCTTAGGGACTAGCGGAGCCTACGAGCAGTACTTC. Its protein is CASLGTSGAYEQYF.